Below, 23 T cell receptor beta chains from the same sample are listed, as sequenced in a study of shared clonotypes between healthy human individuals. TCRdb's table, derived via immunoSEQ multiplex PCR, lists solely in-frame clones and lacks some. In the table there are over 2 million clones, roughly 96% of which are singletons. Sequenced input: naive CD4+ T cells sorted from blood. Subset described: CD45RA+ positively selected. These receptors originate from a man between 18 and 29 years old in good health.

The rearrangement links TRBV27 to TRBJ1-1; TRBD1 matches 12 bases. After removal of 5 bases from V and 5 bases from J, the junction contained 9 bases not matched to a gene. The CDR3 covers 16 residues. Germline-derived CDR1 and CDR2 are MNHEY and SMNVEV (reference sequence). CDR3 region: CASSAGQGAARTEAFF. CDR3 in DNA: TGTGCCAGCAGTGCGGGACAGGGGGCGGCGAGGACTGAAGCTTTCTTT.

The V gene is TRBV7-9, the J gene TRBJ2-7; D remains ambiguous. The germline gives CDR1 SEHNR, CDR2 FQNEAQ (reference sequence). This CDR3 has 13 residues. The V gene lost 2 bases and the J gene lost 6 bases, with 11 bases spanning the gap. The CDR3 reads CASSLTELSEQYF. CDR3 nucleotides: TGTGCCAGCAGCTTAACTGAGCTGAGCGAGCAGTACTTC. Complete variable domain (other parts from reference TRBV7-9 and TRBJ2-7): DTGVSQNPRHKITKRGQNVTFRCDPISEHNRLYWYRQTLGQGPEFLTYFQNEAQLEKSRLLSDRFSAERPKGSFSTLEIQRTEQGDSAMYLCASSLTELSEQYFGPGTRLTVT.

V is TRBV18 and J is TRBJ2-7, with 8 nucleotides matching TRBD1. Germline V gene data show CDR1 as KGHSH and CDR2 as LQKENI. Trimming at V came to 2 bases and at J to 9 bases, leaving 15 bases not matched to a gene. The CDR3 has 16 residues. In DNA, the CDR3 is TGTGCCAGCTCACCATTTACGGACAGGGTGCATGTGGGGCAGTACTTC. This encodes CASSPFTDRVHVGQYF.

The chain couples TRBV6-5 to TRBJ1-1, with D perhaps TRBD1 (6 bases). V was cut by 5 bases and J by 9 bases, with 13 bases left in between. CDR1 is MNHEY and CDR2 is SVGAGI in the germline V gene. The CDR3 length is 12 residues. CDR3 sequence reads: CASSRVQGKAFF. The CDR3 DNA follows: TGTGCCAGCAGTCGAGTACAGGGCAAAGCTTTCTTT.

Regarding this clone: This sample also contains other DNA sequences that code for the same CDR3. The V gene is TRBV5-4, the J gene TRBJ2-1; 8 positions match TRBD2. The V and J ends lost 7 bases and 2 bases, in that order; junction bases with no gene match: 11. Germline CDR1 and CDR2: SGHNT and YYREEE (reference sequence). The CDR3 has 16 residues. CDR3 protein: CASSLGGAGAYNEQFF. The CDR3 coding sequence is TGTGCCAGCTCCCTGGGTGGAGCGGGGGCCTACAATGAGCAGTTCTTC.

The V call is TRBV5-4, the J call TRBJ2-7; 7 nucleotides agree with TRBD2. V gave up 4 bases and J gave up 0 bases; unmatched junction bases: 4. This CDR3 comprises 14 residues. The germline gives CDR1 SGHNT, CDR2 YYREEE (reference sequence). As DNA, the CDR3 is TGTGCCAGCAGCCGTTGGGAGGGCTCCTACGAGCAGTACTTC. Translating it yields CASSRWEGSYEQYF.

This rearrangement joins TRBV6-8 to TRBJ2-5, with 10 bases aligning to TRBD2. Germline loops: CDR1 MNHGY, CDR2 SAAAGT. The V and J ends lost 9 bases and 7 bases, in that order; junction bases with no gene match: 8. This CDR3 contains 13 residues. CDR3 amino acids: CASPPGLAMTQYF. CDR3 DNA: TGTGCCAGTCCCCCGGGACTAGCGATGACCCAGTACTTC.

Notes on this clone: Different DNA sequences within this sample yield the same CDR3. This chain links TRBV5-1 with TRBJ2-1, with D perhaps assigned TRBD1 or TRBD2 (5 bases each). This CDR3 region has 15 residues. Per germline, CDR1 SGHRS and CDR2 YFSETQ. Trimming cost V 0 bases and J 3 bases, with 10 bases left between them. The CDR3 is CASSLVGDSYNEQFF. The CDR3 DNA reads TGCGCCAGCAGCTTGGTGGGAGACAGCTACAATGAGCAGTTCTTC.

The V gene is TRBV7-3, the J gene TRBJ2-5, with 7 bases lining up with TRBD1. V shed 5 bases, J shed 5 bases, and the junction held 5 bases outside the gene matches. There are 13 residues in the CDR3. From germline, CDR1 is SGHTA and CDR2 FQGTGA. DNA for the CDR3: TGTGCCAGCAGCAAGACAGGGATGGAGACCCAGTACTTC. Translation: CASSKTGMETQYF.

The V call is TRBV6-6, the J call TRBJ1-5; 7 positions match TRBD1. V trimming: 6 bases; J trimming: 4 bases; junction bases outside the gene matches: 12. The CDR3 totals 16 residues. Germline lookup yields CDR1 MNHNY and CDR2 SVGAGI (reference sequence). The CDR3 reads CASRGGQISGNQPQHF. CDR3 nucleotide sequence: TGTGCCAGCAGGGGGGGACAGATTAGCGGTAATCAGCCCCAGCATTTT.

This clone was seen a few times. This chain uses TRBV18 with TRBJ1-2, with D maybe TRBD1 (6 bases). The CDR3 runs to 13 residues. Germline values: CDR1 KGHSH, CDR2 LQKENI. V dropped 2 bases and J dropped 5 bases, with 9 bases sitting between them. The chain's CDR3 is CASSPDRLYGYTF. DNA for the CDR3: TGTGCCAGCTCACCAGACAGGCTTTATGGCTACACCTTC.

The chain recombines TRBV10-1 with TRBJ2-6, with D possibly being TRBD2 (6 bases). The CDR3 is 15 residues long. Germline-derived CDR1 and CDR2 are WNHNN and SYGVQD (reference sequence). The ends were cut back, 3 bases at V and 3 bases at J, with 9 bases in the middle. CDR3 nucleotide sequence: TGCGCCAGCAGTGACTCGGGAGTTGGGGCCAACGTCCTGACTTTC. Translating gives CASSDSGVGANVLTF.

V usage is TRBV5-4 and J usage is TRBJ2-1, with TRBD1 as a possible D gene (6 bases). CDR3 length: 14 residues. CDR1 is SGHNT and CDR2 is YYREEE in the germline V gene (reference sequence). V was pared by 3 bases and J by 7 bases, with 14 bases between. CDR3 amino acids: CASSSSTGRNEQFF. The CDR3 DNA follows: TGTGCCAGCAGCTCATCGACAGGCCGGAATGAGCAGTTCTTC.

V usage is TRBV6-6 and J usage is TRBJ2-5, with D hard to call. This CDR3 region has 13 residues. Trimming cost V 2 bases and J 4 bases, with 8 bases left between them. Germline lookup yields CDR1 MNHNY and CDR2 SVGAGI (reference sequence). In DNA, the CDR3 is TGTGCCAGCAGTTACACTCGACTAGAGACCCAGTACTTC. It codes for CASSYTRLETQYF.

The chain has TRBV5-1 and TRBJ1-2, with D hard to call. CDR1 is SGHRS, CDR2 YFSETQ, per germline. This CDR3 region has 15 residues. V dropped 4 bases and J dropped 8 bases, with 21 bases sitting between them. The CDR3 sequence is CASSAAVGAAQGYTF. CDR3 nucleotide sequence: TGCGCCAGCAGCGCGGCGGTGGGCGCCGCCCAGGGCTACACCTTC.

The CDR3 nucleotides are TGTGCCAGCGCTTCCTTACTGAACACTGAAGCTTTCTTT. Amino acids: CASASLLNTEAFF. The V call is TRBV2, the J call TRBJ1-1, with D uncertain. The germline V gene encodes CDR1 SNHLY and CDR2 FYNNEI. This CDR3 is 13 amino acids long. V lost 8 bases, J lost 0 bases, and 10 bases lay in between.

The chain has TRBV5-1 and TRBJ2-7; TRBD2 agrees at 11 bases. Germline lookup yields CDR1 SGHRS and CDR2 YFSETQ. The CDR3 loop spans 16 amino acids. V shed 1 base, J shed 4 bases, and the junction held 7 bases outside the gene matches. CDR3 in amino acids: CASSLSQTSGTYEQYF. DNA of the CDR3: TGCGCCAGCAGCTTGTCTCAGACTAGCGGGACATACGAGCAGTACTTC.

The V call is TRBV6-6, the J call TRBJ2-7; D is undetermined. The CDR3 covers 16 residues. V lost 2 bases and J 0 bases, leaving 14 bases between the germline ends. Germline V gene data show CDR1 as MNHNY and CDR2 as SVGAGI (reference sequence). CDR3 loop: CASSYRSIESSYEQYF. The CDR3 DNA follows: TGTGCCAGCAGTTACCGCAGCATAGAGAGCTCCTACGAGCAGTACTTC.

V gene TRBV19 combines with J gene TRBJ1-2, with a possible D match to TRBD1 (5 bases). The CDR3 loop spans 14 amino acids. Per germline, CDR1 LNHDA and CDR2 SQIVND (reference sequence). Trimming left V 9 bases short and J 8 bases short, with 22 bases between. The CDR3, as DNA: TGTGCCAGCCATGGCCCGGCAGGGAGACTAGGCTACACCTTC. Protein product: CASHGPAGRLGYTF.

Turning to this clone: The sample carries other DNA sequences with the same CDR3. This chain's CDR3 is CASSESSDTQYF. Written as DNA, the CDR3 is TGCGCCAGCAGTGAGTCTTCAGATACGCAGTATTTT. V usage is TRBV10-1 and J usage is TRBJ2-3; no clear D. V was shortened by 0 bases and J by 4 bases, with 2 bases between the two germline ends. Looked up from germline, CDR1 is WNHNN and CDR2 is SYGVQD (reference sequence). The CDR3 runs to 12 residues.

This chain joins TRBV7-2 and TRBJ2-1; perhaps TRBD2 as D (6 bases). CDR1 is SGHTA, CDR2 FQGNSA, per germline. This CDR3 contains 16 residues. V was trimmed by 2 bases and J by 5 bases, leaving 16 bases between them. CDR3 DNA sequence: TGTGCCAGCAGCTTATACGGGGCTAGCGCTGACAATGAGCAGTTCTTC. Protein sequence: CASSLYGASADNEQFF.

This clone is a singleton in its sample. This chain links TRBV6-5 with TRBJ1-5, with a tentative D call TRBD1 (5 bases). Germline-derived CDR1 and CDR2 are MNHEY and SVGAGI. Trimming took 5 bases from V and 10 from J, leaving 21 bases between them. The CDR3 extends over 15 amino acids. CDR3 in amino acids: CASSAGTPVQGPQHF. Here the CDR3 DNA reads TGTGCCAGCAGTGCCGGGACCCCGGTTCAGGGCCCCCAGCATTTT.

This clone appeared once. Distinct nucleotide sequences in the sample also encode this CDR3. CDR3 bases: TGTGCCATCAGTGAGTATCAAGAGACCCAGTACTTC. Translating it yields CAISEYQETQYF. This chain joins TRBV10-3 and TRBJ2-5; D remains ambiguous. V was trimmed by 1 base and J by 2 bases, leaving 2 bases between them. CDR1 is ENHRY and CDR2 is SYGVKD in the germline V gene. The CDR3 has 12 residues.